Listed below are T cell receptor beta chains from one sample, sequenced in a study of blood T cell repertoires in COVID-19. Clones were sequenced by immunoSEQ multiplex PCR, and TCRdb holds only the in-frame ones, with some missing. Of some 110,000 clones in the sample, about 85% were seen once. Sequencing was done on a sample of peripheral blood. The receptors stem from a man in his fifties with acute or convalescent COVID-19. Each CDR3 is given with its conserved first and last residue. Fields, in order: V gene, D gene, CDR3 length, J gene, clone size, CDR3 protein, CDR3 DNA. D genes are given only for firm matches. For some rows the clone size is stated as once, few or many, or as a class when expanded; others skip it.

TRBV2	TRBD2	18	TRBJ2-1	NA	CASSEVDGGTSPLLAQFF	TGTGCCAGCAGTGAAGTAGATGGCGGGACTAGTCCTCTGTTAGCGCAGTTCTTC
TRBV27	NA	15	TRBJ1-4	NA	CASSSVRGAFEKLFF	TGTGCCAGCAGTTCAGTGCGGGGGGCATTTGAAAAACTGTTTTTT
TRBV5-1	NA	12	TRBJ2-1	NA	CASSLAWAEQFF	TGCGCCAGCAGCTTGGCCTGGGCAGAGCAGTTCTTC
TRBV9	TRBD1	15	TRBJ2-2	NA	CASSPPHRGTGELFF	TGTGCCAGCAGCCCACCCCACAGGGGGACCGGGGAGCTGTTTTTT
TRBV7-3	TRBD1	15	TRBJ2-1	NA	CASSSWDRPYNEQFF	TGTGCCAGCAGTTCTTGGGACAGGCCCTACAATGAGCAGTTCTTC
TRBV7-3	NA	15	TRBJ1-1	NA	CASSLIGGGDTEAFF	TGTGCCAGCAGCTTAATTGGGGGAGGGGATACTGAAGCTTTCTTT
TRBV2	TRBD1	12	TRBJ1-1	NA	CASGGQGIETFF	TGTGCCAGCGGTGGACAGGGGATAGAAACTTTCTTT
TRBV11-1	TRBD2	16	TRBJ2-1	NA	CASSPKTAGGYNEQFF	TGTGCCAGCAGCCCGAAAACAGCGGGGGGCTACAATGAGCAGTTCTTC
TRBV6-5	NA	14	TRBJ2-1	NA	CASGLTSSYNEQFF	TGTGCCAGCGGATTGACTAGCTCCTACAATGAGCAGTTCTTC
TRBV11-3	TRBD1	14	TRBJ1-1	NA	CASSLGTGNTEAFF	TGTGCCAGCAGCTTGGGGACAGGGAACACTGAAGCTTTCTTT
TRBV19	TRBD1	15	TRBJ2-7	NA	CASSIADRGNYEQYF	TGTGCCAGTAGTATAGCCGACAGGGGAAACTACGAGCAGTACTTC
TRBV9	NA	15	TRBJ2-5	NA	CASSVFPGAQETQYF	TGTGCCAGCAGCGTATTTCCAGGGGCACAAGAGACCCAGTACTTC
TRBV2	TRBD1	14	TRBJ2-7	NA	CASSEAGGQGMQYF	TGTGCCAGCAGTGAAGCTGGGGGACAGGGGATGCAGTACTTC
TRBV11-2	TRBD1	14	TRBJ1-2	NA	CASSLDAGGGGYTF	TGTGCCAGCAGCTTAGATGCAGGGGGCGGCGGCTACACCTTC
TRBV27	NA	17	TRBJ2-5	NA	CASSPSALTVGGETQYF	TGTGCCAGCAGTCCATCCGCTTTGACGGTTGGGGGGGAGACCCAGTACTTC
TRBV5-6	NA	13	TRBJ1-1	NA	CASSLRGNTEAFF	TGTGCCAGCAGCCTGCGGGGGAACACTGAAGCTTTCTTT
TRBV27	NA	13	TRBJ2-7	NA	CASSLRGNYEQYF	TGTGCCAGCAGTCTCCGAGGGAACTACGAGCAGTACTTC
TRBV5-6	TRBD2	15	TRBJ2-1	once	CASSISGSDYNEQFF	TGTGCCAGCAGCATTAGCGGGAGTGACTACAATGAGCAGTTCTTC
TRBV28	TRBD2	13	TRBJ2-5	once	CASRSGGAETQYF	TGTGCCAGCCGTAGCGGGGGGGCGGAGACCCAGTACTTC
TRBV6-5	NA	12	TRBJ1-5	once	CASSSLYQPQHF	TGTGCCAGCAGTTCCCTTTATCAGCCCCAGCATTTT
TRBV27	NA	14	TRBJ2-1	NA	CASSLTVVYNEQFF	TGTGCCAGCAGTTTGACAGTAGTCTACAATGAGCAGTTCTTC
TRBV6-5	TRBD1	15	TRBJ2-7	NA	CASSYRGQGAYEQYF	TGTGCCAGCAGTTACCGGGGACAGGGGGCCTACGAGCAGTACTTC
TRBV20-1	NA	10	TRBJ2-5	NA	CSAAEGTQYF	TGCAGTGCCGCGGAGGGGACCCAGTACTTC
TRBV5-8	TRBD2	15	TRBJ2-1	NA	CASSLGTSGGLEQFF	TGTGCCAGCAGCTTGGGGACTAGCGGGGGGTTGGAGCAGTTCTTC
TRBV5-8	NA	13	TRBJ1-1	NA	CASSLTGVTEAFF	TGTGCCAGCAGCTTGACCGGGGTCACTGAAGCTTTCTTT
TRBV19	TRBD1	13	TRBJ1-6	NA	CASSSLRTGRLHF	TGTGCCAGTAGTTCCCTCCGGACAGGGCGCCTCCACTTT
TRBV5-5	NA	16	TRBJ2-7	NA	CASSLAGELRVHEQYF	TGTGCCAGCAGCTTGGCCGGGGAGTTAAGGGTCCACGAGCAGTACTTC
TRBV27	NA	15	TRBJ2-2	NA	CASSLSPTGPGELFF	TGTGCCAGCAGTTTATCTCCTACAGGGCCCGGGGAGCTGTTTTTT
TRBV5-1	NA	13	TRBJ2-3	NA	CASRSGEADTQYF	TGCGCCAGCAGGTCCGGGGAAGCAGATACGCAGTATTTT